Presented here are 25 T cell receptor beta chains from one specimen sequenced in a study of blood T cell repertoires in COVID-19. Here immunoSEQ multiplex PCR was the method, and the copy in TCRdb shows in-frame clones only, minus some. The sample includes 75,000 to 95,000 clones, around nine tenths of them seen just once. Sequenced input: peripheral blood. The receptor source for this set is a woman older than 75 with acute or convalescent COVID-19.

The chain has TRBV3-1 (or the pseudogene TRBV3-2) and TRBJ2-7; maybe TRBD1 (6 bases). Trimming removed 4 bases at V and 2 bases at J, with 15 bases between. The CDR3 is 15 residues long. Germline CDR1 LGHDT, CDR2 YNNKEL (reference sequence). The CDR3 is CASSRLGDKAYEQYF. The CDR3 DNA is TGTGCCAGCAGCCGGTTGGGGGACAAGGCCTACGAGCAGTACTTC.

This clone showed up just once. The rearrangement links TRBV5-1 to TRBJ1-3; 7 nucleotides agree with TRBD1. The length of the CDR3 is 16 residues. Germline CDR1 reads SGHRS; CDR2 reads YFSETQ. Trimming at V came to 1 base and at J to 4 bases, leaving 8 bases not matched to a gene. In DNA form, the CDR3 reads TGCGCCAGCAGCTTGACCCGACAGGGAGCAGGAAACACCATATATTTT. Translated: CASSLTRQGAGNTIYF.

The chain couples TRBV7-8 to TRBJ2-3; 9 bases agree with TRBD2. J was trimmed by 0 bases and V by 3 bases; bases with no gene match: 13. Looked up from germline, CDR1 is SGHVS and CDR2 is FQNEAQ. The CDR3 spans 19 residues. The CDR3 DNA is TGTGCCAGCAGCTTCCGTTACTGGACTAGCGCCACTAGCACAGATACGCAGTATTTT. It codes for CASSFRYWTSATSTDTQYF.

The rearrangement uses TRBV7-3 and TRBJ2-6, with D tentatively TRBD1 (7 bases). Trimming stripped 2 bases from V and 2 bases from J, with 10 bases between. Germline V lookup: CDR1 SGHTA, CDR2 FQGTGA. The CDR3 has 16 amino acids. CDR3 sequence reads: CASSLPGGPGANVLTF. The CDR3 nucleotides are TGTGCCAGCAGCTTACCAGGGGGGCCTGGGGCCAACGTCCTGACTTTC.

CDR3 sequence reads: CASSYSGEGSSYNSPLHF. CDR3 nucleotides: TGTGCCAGCAGCTACTCAGGAGAGGGTAGCTCCTATAATTCACCCCTCCACTTT. This sequence joins TRBV7-2 and TRBJ1-6; D ambiguous. CDR3 size: 18 residues. Germline CDR1 SGHTA, CDR2 FQGNSA. Between the trimmed V and J ends, which lost 4 bases and 0 bases, there was a span of 16 bases.

The V and J genes are TRBV30 and TRBJ1-2; weak D call: TRBD1 (6 bases). V was clipped by 3 bases and J by 2 bases, with 10 bases between them. CDR3 length: 13 residues. Per the germline V gene, CDR1 is GTSNPN and CDR2 is SVGIG (reference sequence). The CDR3 DNA is TGTGCCTGGAGCCAGGGGACCAACTATGGCTACACCTTC. Protein sequence: CAWSQGTNYGYTF.

The chain has TRBV9 and TRBJ2-2; 10 nucleotides match TRBD1. Germline V gene lookup returns CDR1 SGDLS and CDR2 YYNGEE. The V segment lost 4 bases and the J segment 7 bases; nucleotides outside the gene matches: 7. The CDR3 consists of 15 residues. CDR3: CASSTGQGLIGELFF. The CDR3 DNA reads as TGTGCCAGCAGCACGGGACAGGGGTTGATCGGGGAGCTGTTTTTT.

This chain links TRBV15 with TRBJ2-2; D is perhaps TRBD1 (6 bases). Per germline, CDR1 LNHNV and CDR2 YYDKDF (reference sequence). The CDR3 contains 14 residues. V was shortened by 6 bases and J by 2 bases, with 10 bases between the two germline ends. For the CDR3, the DNA is TGTGCCACCAGTACACAGGGAAACACCGGGGAGCTGTTTTTT. Amino acids: CATSTQGNTGELFF.

The gene calls are TRBV5-1 and TRBJ2-7, with D possibly matching TRBD1 (5 bases). There are 14 residues in the CDR3. Germline V gene data show CDR1 as SGHRS and CDR2 as YFSETQ. The V end was cut by 4 bases, the J end by 4 bases, with 15 bases between. CDR3 in amino acids: CASSLGAGWYEQYF. The CDR3 nucleotides read TGCGCCAGCAGCCTAGGGGCTGGTTGGTACGAGCAGTACTTC.

The rearrangement uses TRBV28 and TRBJ1-4; D unresolved. This CDR3 region has 11 residues. V was cut by 6 bases and J by 8 bases, with 7 bases left in between. Looked up from germline, CDR1 is MDHEN and CDR2 is SYDVKM. The CDR3 reads CASSANEKLFF. CDR3 DNA sequence: TGTGCCAGCAGCGCGAACGAAAAACTGTTTTTT. The full variable domain, rest sourced from reference TRBV28 and TRBJ1-4, is DVKVTQSSRYLVKRTGEKVFLECVQDMDHENMFWYRQDPGLGLRLIYFSYDVKMKEKGDIPEGYSVSREKKERFSLILESASTNQTSMYLCASSANEKLFFGSGTQLSVL.

V and J are TRBV7-9 and TRBJ1-2, with D possibly being TRBD1 (5 bases). The V and J ends lost 3 bases and 2 bases respectively, with 16 bases between them. Germline V gene data show CDR1 as SEHNR and CDR2 as FQNEAQ (reference sequence). This CDR3 contains 16 residues. CDR3 nucleotides: TGTGCCAGCAGCTTCGCAAATGGGGGGTCAAACTATGGCTACACCTTC. It encodes CASSFANGGSNYGYTF.

This clone was counted once. The V gene is TRBV28, the J gene TRBJ2-2; tentatively, D is TRBD1 (5 bases). V was clipped by 6 bases and J by 0 bases, with 11 bases between them. CDR3 size: 15 residues. Germline V gene lookup returns CDR1 MDHEN and CDR2 SYDVKM. The CDR3 DNA reads as TGTGCCAGCAGGGGCGCCAGGGCGAACACCGGGGAGCTGTTTTTT. Translating it yields CASRGARANTGELFF.

The chain couples TRBV19 to TRBJ1-5; D ambiguous. Trimming took 1 base from V and 3 from J, leaving 4 bases between them. The CDR3 length is 13 residues. Germline V gene lookup returns CDR1 LNHDA and CDR2 SQIVND (reference sequence). CDR3 nucleotides: TGTGCCAGTAGTATAGTTCACAATCAGCCCCAGCATTTT. It specifies CASSIVHNQPQHF. Full variable domain (missing parts from reference TRBV19 and TRBJ1-5): DGGITQSPKYLFRKEGQNVTLSCEQNLNHDAMYWYRQDPGQGLRLIYYSQIVNDFQKGDIAEGYSVSREKKESFPLTVTSAQKNPTAFYLCASSIVHNQPQHFGDGTRLSIL.

The gene calls are TRBV28 and TRBJ2-7, with 7 bases identical to TRBD2. With V trimmed by 2 bases and J by 1 base, 2 bases remained unmatched. The CDR3 sequence is 14 residues long. Germline V gene sequence: CDR1 MDHEN, CDR2 SYDVKM. This CDR3 reads CASSLTGGSYEQYF. The CDR3 region has the DNA TGTGCCAGCAGTTTAACCGGGGGGTCCTACGAGCAGTACTTC.

The chain recombines TRBV30 with TRBJ2-3, with 10 positions matching TRBD2. V trimming: 1 base; J trimming: 0 bases; junction bases outside the gene matches: 4. Germline V gene lookup returns CDR1 GTSNPN and CDR2 SVGIG (reference sequence). The CDR3 length is 16 residues. This CDR3 is CAWSAGLAASTDTQYF. The CDR3 nucleotides are TGTGCCTGGAGTGCAGGACTAGCGGCTAGCACAGATACGCAGTATTTT.

The rearrangement uses TRBV19 and TRBJ2-5; 10 nucleotides line up with TRBD2. The CDR3 spans 16 residues. V lost 9 bases to trimming and J lost 4 bases; unmatched junction nucleotides: 14. Germline CDR1 is LNHDA and CDR2 is SQIVND (reference sequence). The CDR3, as DNA: TGTGCCAGGAGACCTTACCTAGCGGGAGTTAGAGAGACCCAGTACTTC. This sequence encodes CARRPYLAGVRETQYF.

This chain uses TRBV19 with TRBJ2-2; 7 bases align to TRBD2. This CDR3 comprises 15 residues. V lost 7 bases, J lost 5 bases, and 10 bases stayed unmatched. Germline CDR1 and CDR2: LNHDA and SQIVND (reference sequence). The CDR3 region has the DNA TGTGCCAGTACCTCCTGGGGGAGGGTTACCGGGGAGCTGTTTTTT. Its protein is CASTSWGRVTGELFF. The whole variable domain, remainder taken from reference TRBV19 and TRBJ2-2, is DGGITQSPKYLFRKEGQNVTLSCEQNLNHDAMYWYRQDPGQGLRLIYYSQIVNDFQKGDIAEGYSVSREKKESFPLTVTSAQKNPTAFYLCASTSWGRVTGELFFGEGSRLTVL.

The genes are TRBV12-5 and TRBJ2-5; D may be TRBD1 (6 bases). Germline V gives CDR1 LGHNT, CDR2 FRNRAP. V was trimmed by 4 bases and J by 5 bases, leaving 11 bases between them. The CDR3 length is 13 residues. The CDR3 sequence: CASGSAGVETQYF. The CDR3 nucleotides read TGTGCTAGTGGTTCGGCAGGGGTGGAGACCCAGTACTTC.

The chain combines TRBV27 with TRBJ1-2; 10 bases fit TRBD1. Germline V gives CDR1 MNHEY, CDR2 SMNVEV (reference sequence). The CDR3 covers 14 residues. V lost 3 bases, J lost 7 bases, and 5 bases stayed unmatched. CDR3 nucleotide sequence: TGTGCCAGCAGTTTCGGGACAGGGGTTGGTGGCTACACCTTC. This encodes CASSFGTGVGGYTF.

The chain combines TRBV15 with TRBJ2-6; D is perhaps TRBD2 (5 bases). The CDR3 contains 16 residues. Germline loops: CDR1 LNHNV, CDR2 YYDKDF (reference sequence). Trimming took off 0 bases at V and 3 bases at J, with 9 bases between the two ends. In DNA form, the CDR3 reads TGTGCCACCAGCAGAGATCTTGGAGGTGGGGCCAACGTCCTGACTTTC. Translation gives CATSRDLGGGANVLTF.

The chain employs TRBV30 and TRBJ2-1; 11 bases are a match to TRBD2. The V segment lost 2 bases and the J segment 8 bases; nucleotides outside the gene matches: 14. Per the germline V gene, CDR1 is GTSNPN and CDR2 is SVGIG (reference sequence). The length of the CDR3 is 17 residues. CDR3 protein: CAWSTSPLAGGPDEQFF. CDR3 nucleotide sequence: TGTGCCTGGAGTACTAGCCCCTTAGCGGGAGGGCCCGATGAGCAGTTCTTC.

J is TRBJ1-3 and V is TRBV5-4, with D unclear. The V end lost 3 bases, the J end lost 0 bases, and 13 bases lay between the germline ends. The germline gives CDR1 SGHNT, CDR2 YYREEE (reference sequence). The CDR3 sequence is 16 residues long. The CDR3 DNA reads as TGTGCCAGCAGCTCCCTGTCGACGGGCTCTGGAAACACCATATATTTT. It encodes CASSSLSTGSGNTIYF.

This clone is a singleton in its sample. The rearrangement uses TRBV7-8 and TRBJ1-1; tentative D call: TRBD1 (5 bases). This CDR3 has 15 residues. Germline CDR1 is SGHVS and CDR2 is FQNEAQ. V was cut by 1 base and J by 2 bases, with 11 bases left in between. The CDR3 loop is CASSLEGRANTEAFF. In nucleotides, the CDR3 is TGTGCCAGCAGCTTAGAAGGCAGGGCAAACACTGAAGCTTTCTTT.

CDR3 coding DNA: TGTGCCAGCAGTTACGAGCCGGGAGGGCCTCGGAATGAGCAGTTCTTC. Its protein is CASSYEPGGPRNEQFF. The chain is built from TRBV6-2 or TRBV6-3 and TRBJ2-1; the match to TRBD2 covers 8 bases. This CDR3 has 16 amino acids. Germline CDR1 reads MNHEY; CDR2 reads SVGEGT. With V trimmed by 2 bases and J by 7 bases, 10 bases remained unmatched.

This clone came up once. The rearrangement uses TRBV25-1 and TRBJ1-2, with TRBD1 identical over 7 bases. The CDR3 runs 16 residues. CDR1 and CDR2 (germline): MGHDK, SYGVNS. The J segment lost 4 bases and the V segment lost 3 bases, leaving 11 bases of the junction unmatched. The CDR3 here is CASSDPSTGEVYGYTF. The CDR3 DNA follows: TGTGCCAGCAGTGACCCTTCCACAGGGGAGGTCTATGGCTACACCTTC.